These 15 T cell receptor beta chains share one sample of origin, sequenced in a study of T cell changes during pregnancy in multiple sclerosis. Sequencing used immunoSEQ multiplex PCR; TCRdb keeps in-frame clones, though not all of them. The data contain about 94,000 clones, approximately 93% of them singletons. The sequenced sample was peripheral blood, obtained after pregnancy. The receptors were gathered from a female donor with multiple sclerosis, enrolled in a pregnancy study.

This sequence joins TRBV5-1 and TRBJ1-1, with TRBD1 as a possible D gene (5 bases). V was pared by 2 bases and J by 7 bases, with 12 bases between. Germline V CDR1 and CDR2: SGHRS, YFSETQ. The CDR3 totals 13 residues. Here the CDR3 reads CASSLIQGGEAFF. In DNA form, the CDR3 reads TGCGCCAGCAGCTTAATCCAGGGTGGTGAAGCTTTCTTT.

The DNA for the CDR3 is TGTGCCAGCAGTCCCCGGACCGGGAGCTCCTACGAGCAGTACTTC. This gives the protein CASSPRTGSSYEQYF. The rearrangement links TRBV6-7 to TRBJ2-7, with D possibly being TRBD2 (6 bases). TRBV6-7 is flagged as an ORF with uncertain function. The CDR3 is made up of 15 amino acids. V shed 5 bases and J shed 0 bases, with 14 bases lying between them.

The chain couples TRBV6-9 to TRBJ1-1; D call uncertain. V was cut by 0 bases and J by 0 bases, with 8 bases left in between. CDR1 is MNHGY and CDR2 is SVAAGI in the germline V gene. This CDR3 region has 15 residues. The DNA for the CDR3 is TGTGCCAGCAGTTATTCGGAGGAGATGAACACTGAAGCTTTCTTT. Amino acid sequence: CASSYSEEMNTEAFF.

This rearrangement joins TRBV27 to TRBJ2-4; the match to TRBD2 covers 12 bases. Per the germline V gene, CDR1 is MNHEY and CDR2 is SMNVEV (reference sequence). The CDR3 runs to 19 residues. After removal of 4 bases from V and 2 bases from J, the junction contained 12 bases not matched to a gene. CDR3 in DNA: TGTGCCAGCAGTTCCGGACTAGCGGGATCGGCCGTGACCAAAAACATTCAGTACTTC. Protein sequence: CASSSGLAGSAVTKNIQYF.

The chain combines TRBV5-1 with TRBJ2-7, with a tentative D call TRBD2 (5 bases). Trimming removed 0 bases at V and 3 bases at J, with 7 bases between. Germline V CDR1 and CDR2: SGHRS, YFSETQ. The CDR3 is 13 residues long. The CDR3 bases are TGCGCCAGCAGCTTGGCGGACTTCTACGAGCAGTACTTC. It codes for CASSLADFYEQYF.

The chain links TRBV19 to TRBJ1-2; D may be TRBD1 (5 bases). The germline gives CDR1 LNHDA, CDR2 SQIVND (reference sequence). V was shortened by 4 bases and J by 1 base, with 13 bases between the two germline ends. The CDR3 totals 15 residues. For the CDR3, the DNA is TGTGCCAGTAGTAGATTCCAACAGGTTAACTATGGCTACACCTTC. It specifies CASSRFQQVNYGYTF. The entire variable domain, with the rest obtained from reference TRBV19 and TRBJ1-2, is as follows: DGGITQSPKYLFRKEGQNVTLSCEQNLNHDAMYWYRQDPGQGLRLIYYSQIVNDFQKGDIAEGYSVSREKKESFPLTVTSAQKNPTAFYLCASSRFQQVNYGYTFGSGTRLTVV.

In nucleotides, the CDR3 is TGCGCCAGCAGCCTGCAGGGTCGCAATGAGCAGTTCTTC. This gives the protein CASSLQGRNEQFF. This chain uses TRBV5-1 with TRBJ2-1; D perhaps matches TRBD1 (5 bases). Trimming stripped 4 bases from V and 6 bases from J, with 11 bases between. The germline V gene encodes CDR1 SGHRS and CDR2 YFSETQ. This CDR3 is 13 amino acids long.

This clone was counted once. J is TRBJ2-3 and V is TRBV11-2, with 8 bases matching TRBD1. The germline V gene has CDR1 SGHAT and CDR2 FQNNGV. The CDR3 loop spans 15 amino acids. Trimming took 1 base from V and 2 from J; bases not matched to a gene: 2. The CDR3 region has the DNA TGTGCCAGCAGCTTAGGGACAGGGCACACAGATACGCAGTATTTT. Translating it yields CASSLGTGHTDTQYF.

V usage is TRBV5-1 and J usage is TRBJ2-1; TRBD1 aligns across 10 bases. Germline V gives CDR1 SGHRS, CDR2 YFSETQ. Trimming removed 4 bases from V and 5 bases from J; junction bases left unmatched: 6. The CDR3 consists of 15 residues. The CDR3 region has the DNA TGCGCCAGCAGCCCCGGGACAGGGGTGAACAATGAGCAGTTCTTC. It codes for CASSPGTGVNNEQFF. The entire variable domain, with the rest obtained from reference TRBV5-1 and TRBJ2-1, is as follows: KAGVTQTPRYLIKTRGQQVTLSCSPISGHRSVSWYQQTPGQGLQFLFEYFSETQRNKGNFPGRFSGRQFSNSRSEMNVSTLELGDSALYLCASSPGTGVNNEQFFGPGTRLTVL.

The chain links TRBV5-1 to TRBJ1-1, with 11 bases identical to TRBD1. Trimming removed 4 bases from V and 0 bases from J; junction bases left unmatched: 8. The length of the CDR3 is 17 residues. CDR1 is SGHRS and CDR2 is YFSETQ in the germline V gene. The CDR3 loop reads CASSPAGTGGMNTEAFF. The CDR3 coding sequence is TGCGCCAGCAGCCCGGCCGGGACAGGGGGAATGAACACTGAAGCTTTCTTT.

CDR3 in DNA: TGTGCCAGCAGCGTAGGAGCGGGAGGGCTCACAGATACGCAGTATTTT. This translates into CASSVGAGGLTDTQYF. The chain couples TRBV9 to TRBJ2-3; 10 bases align to TRBD2. Germline-derived CDR1 and CDR2 are SGDLS and YYNGEE. With V trimmed by 0 bases and J by 2 bases, 3 bases remained unmatched. This CDR3 is built from 16 residues.

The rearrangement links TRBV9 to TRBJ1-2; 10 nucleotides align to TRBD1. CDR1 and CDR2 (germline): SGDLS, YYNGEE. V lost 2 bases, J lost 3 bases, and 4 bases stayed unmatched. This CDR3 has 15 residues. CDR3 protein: CASSVTGGKHYGYTF. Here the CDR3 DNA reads TGTGCCAGCAGCGTGACAGGGGGCAAGCACTATGGCTACACCTTC.

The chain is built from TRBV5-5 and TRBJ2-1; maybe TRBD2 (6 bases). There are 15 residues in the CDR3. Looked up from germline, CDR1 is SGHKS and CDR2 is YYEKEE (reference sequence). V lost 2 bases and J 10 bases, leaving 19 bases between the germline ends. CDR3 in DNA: TGTGCCAGCAGCTTTGGGGGGAATTACAATGTAGAGCAGTTCTTC. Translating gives CASSFGGNYNVEQFF.

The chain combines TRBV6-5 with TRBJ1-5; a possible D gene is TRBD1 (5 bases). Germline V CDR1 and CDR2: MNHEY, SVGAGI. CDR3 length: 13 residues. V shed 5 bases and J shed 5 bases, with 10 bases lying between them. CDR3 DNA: TGTGCCAGCAGTCCTCAGGGCTATCAGCCCCAGCATTTT. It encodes CASSPQGYQPQHF.

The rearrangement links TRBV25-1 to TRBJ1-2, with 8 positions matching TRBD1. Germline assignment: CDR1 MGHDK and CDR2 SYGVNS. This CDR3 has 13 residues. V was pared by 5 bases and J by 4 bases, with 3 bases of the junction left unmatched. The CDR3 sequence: CASSSGGSYGYTF. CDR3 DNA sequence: TGTGCCAGCAGTTCAGGGGGCAGCTATGGCTACACCTTC.